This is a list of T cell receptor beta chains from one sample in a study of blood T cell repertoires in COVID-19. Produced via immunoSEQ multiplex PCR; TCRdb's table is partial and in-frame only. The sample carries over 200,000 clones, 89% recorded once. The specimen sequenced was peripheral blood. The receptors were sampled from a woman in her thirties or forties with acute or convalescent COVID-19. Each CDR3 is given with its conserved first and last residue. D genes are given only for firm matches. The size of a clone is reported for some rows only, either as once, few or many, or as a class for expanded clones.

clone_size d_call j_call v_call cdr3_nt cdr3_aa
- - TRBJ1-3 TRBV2 TGTGCCAGCAGTGTTTCCAGTCGAGGGGGAAACACCATATATTTT CASSVSSRGGNTIYF
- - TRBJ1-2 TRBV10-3 TGTGCCATCAGTGCCCAGAGGGACTATGGCTACACCTTC CAISAQRDYGYTF
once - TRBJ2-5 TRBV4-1 TGCGCCAGCAGCCAATCCCCCCCTCCAGTGTACCAAGAGACCCAGTACTTC CASSQSPPPVYQETQYF
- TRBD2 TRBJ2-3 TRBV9 TGTGCCAGCAGCGGACTAGCGGGGGGGCGTAGCACAGATACGCAGTATTTT CASSGLAGGRSTDTQYF
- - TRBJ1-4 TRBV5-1 TGCGCCAGCAGCTTGGGAGGGAACGATGAAAAACTGTTTTTT CASSLGGNDEKLFF
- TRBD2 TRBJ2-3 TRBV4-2 TGTGCCAGCAGCCAATTTCCTAGCGGGGGGGCAAGCACAGATACGCAGTATTTT CASSQFPSGGASTDTQYF
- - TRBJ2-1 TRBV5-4 TGTGCCAGCAGCTTGGGGGGCGGAGGGGCGTTGGAGGAGCAGTTCTTC CASSLGGGGALEEQFF
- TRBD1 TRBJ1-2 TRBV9 TGTGCCAGCAGCGTAGCGGGACAGAACTATGGCTACACCTTC CASSVAGQNYGYTF
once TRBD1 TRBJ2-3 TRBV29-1 TGCAGCGTTCGCTGGGGGGACAGGGGGCGTCCGAGGTCTACAGATACGCAGTATTTT CSVRWGDRGRPRSTDTQYF
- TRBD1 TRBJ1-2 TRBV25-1 TGTGCCAGCAGTGAACGGGACAGCCTTAACTATGGCTACACCTTC CASSERDSLNYGYTF
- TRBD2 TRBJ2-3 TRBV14 TGTGCCAGCACCCACGTAATCGCGGGGGGCCCCCCAGATACGCAGTATTTT CASTHVIAGGPPDTQYF
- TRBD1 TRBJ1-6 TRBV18 TGTGCCAGCTCAGCCTATAGGCAACAGGGGACGAATTCACCCCTCCACTTT CASSAYRQQGTNSPLHF
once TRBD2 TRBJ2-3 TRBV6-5 TGTGCCAGCTCCATCCGGGGGGAGACAGATACGCAGTATTTT CASSIRGETDTQYF
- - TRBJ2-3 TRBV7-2 TGTGCCAGCAGCTTAATGGGAGGCACAGATACGCAGTATTTT CASSLMGGTDTQYF
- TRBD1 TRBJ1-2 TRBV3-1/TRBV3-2 TGTGCCAGCAGCCAAGACGGACAGGGTTCCTATGGCTACACCTTC CASSQDGQGSYGYTF
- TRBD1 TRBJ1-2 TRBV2 TGTGCCAGCAGAACCCTCCGGACAGGGGGCGTGCGGAACTATGGCTACACCTTC CASRTLRTGGVRNYGYTF
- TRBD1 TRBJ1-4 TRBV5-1 TGCGCCAGCAGCCTCAGGGGGCAGGCAACTAATGAAAAACTGTTTTTT CASSLRGQATNEKLFF
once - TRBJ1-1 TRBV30 TGTGCCTGGAGTGTACGCGGTGGCCAGTCTTACACTGAAGCTTTCTTT CAWSVRGGQSYTEAFF
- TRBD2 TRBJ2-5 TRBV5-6 TGTGCCAGCAGCGCCGTACGGCTTAGCGGGGGGTCTCAAGAGACCCAGTACTTC CASSAVRLSGGSQETQYF
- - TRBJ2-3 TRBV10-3 TGTGCCACAATGAGGGCTAGCACAGATACGCAGTATTTT CATMRASTDTQYF